This T cell receptor beta chain was sequenced during a study of CD8 T cells in ankylosing spondylitis. Construction of TCR beta libraries was performed using quantitative 5'-RACE with molecular barcodes. Each CDR3 protein is one row after TCRdb ran MiXCR on the 5' RACE reads. The sample lists around 340,000 distinct CDR3 sequences, 20% to 25% occurring once. A note on this clonotype: Its antigen is unidentified.

Overall study findings and caveats: Reportedly, significant enrichment of disease-linked clones occurred in matched ankylosing spondylitis synovial fluid. Some of the motif variants had earlier been found in reactive arthritis patients' fluid and blood. The authors found the disease-linked clones to be CD8+ and relatively rare in peripheral blood.

The germline V and J ends were trimmed by 4 bases and 6 bases, with 8 bases remaining between them. Germline-derived CDR1 and CDR2 are MNHEY and SVGEGT. The CDR3 loop spans 12 amino acids. The sequenced sample was blood, either unsorted or a sorted T cell fraction (not recorded which). The chain has TRBV6-2 or TRBV6-3 and TRBJ2-3; D is unresolved. This receptor was obtained from a male donor with ankylosing spondylitis or in good health (not recorded which). The CDR3 nucleotides are TGTGCCAGCAGTTCCCGCTGGGATACGCAGTATTTT. Protein sequence: CASSSRWDTQYF.